This T cell receptor (beta chain) appears in the sequencing data of a study of T cells in localized non-small cell lung cancer. General study findings and limits: Among blood samples, higher T cell density accompanied longer overall survival. Sequencing was restricted to one tumor region; therefore, heterogeneity remains possible. Researchers found a median approximately 55 of the top 100 tumor clones in adjacent lung. Tumor showed lower T cell clonality than uninvolved adjacent lung, where it was highest.

Trimming took 5 bases from V and 5 from J, leaving 12 bases between them. Germline CDR1 and CDR2: MNHNS and SASEGT. The CDR3 consists of 13 residues. TCRdb's copy holds only in-frame clones and misses some; the assay was immunoSEQ multiplex PCR. The sample includes approximately 70,000 clones, roughly 90% of them seen just once. To note about this clone: Its antigen remains unknown.

The clonotype was recovered from an older male donor with stage III squamous cell lung carcinoma. The specimen was peripheral blood, collected before any cancer treatment. The V and J genes are TRBV6-1 and TRBJ2-5; TRBD2 might be the D (7 bases). The CDR3 DNA reads TGTGCCAGCAGTTCGGGGGGCTGGGAGACCCAGTACTTC. Translated: CASSSGGWETQYF.